This entry describes one T cell receptor (beta chain). Its antigen remains unknown. RNA amounts of about 0.5 to 1 ug underwent reverse transcription with random hexamers. TCR beta CDR3 was amplified by immunoSEQ covering 54 Vbeta and 13 Jbeta. TCRdb re-called the immunoSEQ multiplex PCR reads with MiXCR, one entry per CDR3 protein. The sample carries fewer than 100,000 distinct CDR3 sequences, roughly 90% recorded once. The CDR3 length is 18 residues. Germline CDR1 SGHNT, CDR2 YYREEE (reference sequence). Trimming removed 4 bases from V and 2 bases from J; junction bases left unmatched: 8. These data are taken from a study of CD8 T cells in Susac syndrome. Whole-study results and caveats: The study recognized that its TCR sequencing and HLA analysis covered a relatively small number of individuals.

TCR beta sequences were obtained from blood CD8+ and CD4+ T cells. Negative isolation yielded CD8+ and CD4+ T cells; FACS enriched TEMRA cells. The V call is TRBV5-4, the J call TRBJ2-2, with TRBD2 identical over 13 bases. What was sequenced was CD8+ T cells from PBMCs. The sequence came from a human donor with multiple sclerosis. The CDR3, as DNA: TGTGCCAGCAGCCAGGCACGACTAGCGGGGGGTAACACCGGGGAGCTGTTTTTT. Protein: CASSQARLAGGNTGELFF.